A single sample is the source of the 23 T cell receptor beta chains below, sequenced in a study of cytomegalovirus exposure and HLA in healthy donors (dated by TCRdb to 2016 to 2017). The library was prepared using the immunoSEQ multiplex PCR assay. A mixture of 60 forward primers for TCR Vbeta segments and 13 reverse primers for TCR Jbeta segments was used in the multiplex PCR. TCRdb mirrors the immuneACCESS table, restricted to in-frame sequences. Some clones are absent from its copies; in checked studies, under half trace to an unresolved V gene, and the reason for the others is unknown. This sample holds 110,000 to 150,000 clones; 75% to 80% were observed only once. Of the sample, approximately 1.5% falls within the top ten clones. What was sequenced was PBMCs. The receptors derive from a woman in her twenties or thirties in good health and CMV-seronegative.

For the CDR3, the DNA is TGTGCCTGGAGGGTCGGGGAAGTCACTGAAGCTTTCTTT. Its translation: CAWRVGEVTEAFF. J is TRBJ1-1 and V is TRBV30; D remains unclear. The CDR3 consists of 13 residues. V shed 3 bases and J shed 4 bases, with 12 bases lying between them. CDR1 is GTSNPN and CDR2 is SVGIG in the germline V gene (reference sequence).

The rearrangement links TRBV6-5 to TRBJ2-7; no clear D gene. The CDR3 loop spans 16 amino acids. The ends were cut back, 0 bases at V and 2 bases at J, with 14 bases in the middle. Germline assignment: CDR1 MNHEY and CDR2 SVGAGI. The CDR3 DNA sequence: TGTGCCAGCAGTTACTCGAATCCAGGTACCCCCTACGAGCAGTACTTC. Amino acid sequence: CASSYSNPGTPYEQYF.

V and J are TRBV6-5 and TRBJ1-1; TRBD1 matches at 8 bases. From germline, CDR1 is MNHEY and CDR2 SVGAGI. This CDR3 contains 13 residues. J gave up 10 bases and V 5 bases, and 9 bases lay outside the gene matches. Here the CDR3 reads CASSRTPDRGAFF. The CDR3 nucleotides read TGTGCCAGCAGTCGAACTCCTGACAGGGGAGCTTTCTTT.

The chain has TRBV5-5 and TRBJ2-5; D gene uncertain. Deletions cut 7 bases from V and 5 bases from J, with 9 bases between. Looked up from germline, CDR1 is SGHKS and CDR2 is YYEKEE (reference sequence). There are 11 residues in the CDR3. CDR3 DNA: TGTGCCAGCGGGCTGGCGGAGACCCAGTACTTC. Translated, it gives CASGLAETQYF.

This sequence joins TRBV18 and TRBJ1-4; tentative D call: TRBD1 (6 bases). V was shortened by 3 bases and J by 1 base, with 9 bases between the two germline ends. Germline V CDR1 and CDR2: KGHSH, LQKENI. The CDR3 is 15 amino acids. The CDR3 coding sequence is TGTGCCAGCTCACCGAGCAGGGGAACTAATGAAAAACTGTTTTTT. Its protein product is CASSPSRGTNEKLFF.

The chain employs TRBV2 and TRBJ2-7, with no clear D. This CDR3 comprises 12 residues. V lost 1 base and J 5 bases, leaving 6 bases between the germline ends. Germline V gene sequence: CDR1 SNHLY, CDR2 FYNNEI. The CDR3 bases are TGTGCCAGCAGTGAAGAAATCGACGAGCAGTACTTC. This translates into CASSEEIDEQYF.

This chain links TRBV6-1 with TRBJ2-3; unclear D gene. The germline V and J ends were trimmed by 5 bases and 5 bases, with 11 bases remaining between them. Looked up from germline, CDR1 is MNHNS and CDR2 is SASEGT. CDR3 length: 13 amino acids. Here the CDR3 DNA reads TGTGCCAGCAGTCTAGATCCTGGAGATACGCAGTATTTT. It encodes CASSLDPGDTQYF.

The rearrangement uses TRBV11-3 and TRBJ2-7; 8 bases align to TRBD2. The CDR3 spans 15 residues. V was clipped by 5 bases and J by 8 bases; unmatched bases: 14. Germline V gene sequence: CDR1 SGHNT, CDR2 YENEEA. The CDR3 nucleotides read TGTGCCAGCAGCCTCACCGGTAATAGCGGGGAGCAGCAGTACTTC. It is translated as CASSLTGNSGEQQYF.

The chain is built from TRBV6-1 and TRBJ2-3, with TRBD2 matching over 14 bases. This CDR3 spans 15 amino acids. Germline values: CDR1 MNHNS, CDR2 SASEGT. Losses at the gene ends were 4 bases for V and 4 bases for J; bases not matched to a gene: 1. The CDR3 sequence: CASSGTSGGPDTQYF. DNA for the CDR3: TGTGCCAGCAGTGGGACTAGCGGGGGGCCAGATACGCAGTATTTT.

V is TRBV11-3 and J is TRBJ1-1, with D hard to call. The CDR3 covers 14 residues. Germline lookup yields CDR1 SGHNT and CDR2 YENEEA. V was shortened by 1 base and J by 6 bases, with 12 bases between the two germline ends. The chain's CDR3 is CASSLGGQVAEAFF. CDR3 DNA sequence: TGTGCCAGCAGCTTAGGTGGCCAAGTCGCTGAAGCTTTCTTT.

The chain uses TRBV2 and TRBJ2-3; 8 bases align to TRBD1. CDR3 size: 14 residues. Germline V gene lookup returns CDR1 SNHLY and CDR2 FYNNEI. Trimming cost V 6 bases and J 1 base; bases outside gene matches: 3. Here the CDR3 reads CASSETGGTDTQYF. In DNA, the CDR3 is TGTGCCAGCAGCGAGACAGGGGGCACAGATACGCAGTATTTT.

This chain joins TRBV10-1 and TRBJ1-1; D call uncertain. Germline assignment: CDR1 WNHNN and CDR2 SYGVQD (reference sequence). The CDR3 has 15 amino acids. CDR3 amino acids: CAASSPRGWRTEAFF. The CDR3 region has the DNA TGCGCAGCCAGCAGCCCCCGGGGATGGAGGACTGAAGCTTTCTTT.

This clone was recorded a few times. CDR3 sequence (DNA): TGCAGCGTTGAACTAGAGAATCCCTACGAGCAGTACTTC. Encoded protein: CSVELENPYEQYF. V is TRBV29-1 and J is TRBJ2-7, with D hard to call. CDR1 and CDR2 from the germline V gene are SQVTM and ANQGSEA. V was clipped by 2 bases and J by 2 bases, with 10 bases between them. The CDR3 has 13 residues.

V is TRBV7-5 and J is TRBJ1-3; the D segment call TRBD1 is taken from the table without a DNA check. TRBV7-5 is recorded as a pseudogene. The CDR3 is 16 amino acids. The CDR3 here is CARLQLRGRRGNTIYF. The CDR3 bases are TGTGCCAGACTTCAGCTCAGGGGCCGGAGGGGAAACACCATATATTTT.

There are a few counts of this clone. The chain joins TRBV19 to TRBJ2-3, with 11 bases fitting TRBD2. V lost 5 bases to trimming and J lost 0 bases; unmatched junction nucleotides: 22. Germline V gene sequence: CDR1 LNHDA, CDR2 SQIVND (reference sequence). The CDR3 extends over 22 amino acids. CDR3 amino acids: CASSPLIHSGGARKYSTDTQYF. CDR3 DNA: TGTGCCAGTAGTCCCCTAATTCATAGCGGGGGGGCCCGAAAGTATAGCACAGATACGCAGTATTTT.

This clone was found a few times. The chain links TRBV19 to TRBJ2-1, with 7 bases that match TRBD2. CDR3 length equals 14 residues. With 5 bases clipped from V and 12 bases from J, the junction kept 13 bases outside the gene matches. Germline loops: CDR1 LNHDA, CDR2 SQIVND (reference sequence). CDR3 sequence: CASSPWGEGRRQFF. Here the CDR3 DNA reads TGTGCCAGTAGTCCGTGGGGGGAGGGGCGCCGGCAGTTCTTC.

This chain connects TRBV27 to TRBJ2-7, with a weak D call TRBD1 (6 bases). Germline CDR1 MNHEY, CDR2 SMNVEV (reference sequence). V lost 3 bases to trimming and J lost 3 bases, with 12 bases between them. The CDR3 is made up of 14 amino acids. This CDR3 is CASSLRDTSYEQYF. The CDR3 DNA sequence: TGTGCCAGCAGTTTGAGGGACACGAGCTACGAGCAGTACTTC.

The chain carries TRBV6-5 and TRBJ1-6; tentative D call: TRBD1 (6 bases). V shed 2 bases and J shed 7 bases, with 12 bases lying between them. There are 15 residues in the CDR3. The germline CDR1 and CDR2 sequences are MNHEY and SVGAGI. The CDR3 nucleotides are TGTGCCAGCAGTTACACGGACAGTACGAATTCACCCCTCCACTTT. Its protein product is CASSYTDSTNSPLHF.

The rearrangement joins TRBV7-8 to TRBJ2-7; 8 positions agree with TRBD1. This CDR3 spans 16 amino acids. Per the germline V gene, CDR1 is SGHVS and CDR2 is FQNEAQ. J gave up 0 bases and V 6 bases, and 10 bases lay outside the gene matches. The CDR3 nucleotides are TGTGCCAGCAGACAAGCAGGGGGCGTATTCTCCTACGAGCAGTACTTC. Translation gives CASRQAGGVFSYEQYF.

The chain combines TRBV19 with TRBJ2-2; the match to TRBD1 covers 12 bases. Germline-derived CDR1 and CDR2 are LNHDA and SQIVND (reference sequence). J was trimmed by 7 bases and V by 6 bases; bases with no gene match: 3. This CDR3 region has 14 residues. The CDR3 sequence: CASRGQGAVGELFF. The CDR3 nucleotides are TGTGCCAGTAGGGGACAGGGGGCGGTCGGGGAGCTGTTTTTT. Full variable domain (outside the CDR3, taken from reference TRBV19 and TRBJ2-2): DGGITQSPKYLFRKEGQNVTLSCEQNLNHDAMYWYRQDPGQGLRLIYYSQIVNDFQKGDIAEGYSVSREKKESFPLTVTSAQKNPTAFYLCASRGQGAVGELFFGEGSRLTVL.

The chain uses TRBV27 and TRBJ2-3; 7 nucleotides agree with TRBD1. The germline V gene has CDR1 MNHEY and CDR2 SMNVEV (reference sequence). Trimming at V came to 2 bases and at J to 0 bases, leaving 5 bases not matched to a gene. This CDR3 has 16 residues. CDR3 sequence (DNA): TGTGCCAGCAGTTTAGGGGACAGCCCTAGCACAGATACGCAGTATTTT. The encoded protein is CASSLGDSPSTDTQYF.

V usage is TRBV5-4 and J usage is TRBJ2-2; TRBD1 is a possible D gene (6 bases). The CDR3 is 15 amino acids. CDR1 is SGHNT, CDR2 YYREEE, per germline (reference sequence). Between the trimmed V and J ends, which lost 0 bases and 7 bases, there was a span of 13 bases. CDR3 protein: CASSLAQGRGGELFF. The CDR3 nucleotides are TGTGCCAGCAGCTTGGCACAGGGAAGGGGCGGGGAGCTGTTTTTT.

The chain joins TRBV28 to TRBJ1-4; the match to TRBD1 covers 8 bases. Unmatched junction bases numbered 8, after V lost 5 bases and J lost 0 bases. This CDR3 is 17 amino acids long. CDR1 and CDR2 from the germline V gene are MDHEN and SYDVKM. In DNA, the CDR3 is TGTGCCAGCAGTCTCATCAGGGGGCTGGCAACTAATGAAAAACTGTTTTTT. It is translated as CASSLIRGLATNEKLFF.